These 20 T cell receptor beta chains were all obtained from the same sample, sequenced in a study of cytomegalovirus exposure and HLA in healthy donors. The PCR ran on 60 Vbeta and 13 Jbeta primers. TCRdb's table, derived via immunoSEQ multiplex PCR, lists solely in-frame clones and lacks some. The sample features about 110,000 clones, with around 0.6% in its top ten. Sequenced sample: PBMCs. The receptors were sampled from a man aged 45 to 65 in good health and CMV-seronegative.

The chain couples TRBV29-1 to TRBJ1-1; TRBD1 matches 7 bases. V lost 4 bases and J lost 9; bases outside the gene matches: 8. The V gene's germline CDR1 is SQVTM and CDR2 ANQGSEA. This CDR3 is 12 amino acids long. Here the CDR3 reads CSVVEGARQAFF. The CDR3 nucleotides are TGCAGCGTTGTGGAGGGGGCGCGTCAAGCTTTCTTT.

CDR3 sequence (DNA): TGTGCCAGCAGTTTTCGACTAGCGGGGGACTCCTACGAGCAGTACTTC. This codes for CASSFRLAGDSYEQYF. The V and J genes are TRBV27 and TRBJ2-7; 12 bases fit TRBD2. After removal of 3 bases from V and 0 bases from J, the junction contained 3 bases not matched to a gene. CDR3 size: 16 residues. The germline V gene encodes CDR1 MNHEY and CDR2 SMNVEV (reference sequence).

This rearrangement joins TRBV29-1 to TRBJ2-5, with D perhaps matching TRBD2 (5 bases). The CDR3 spans 13 residues. From germline, CDR1 is SQVTM and CDR2 ANQGSEA. Deletions cut 7 bases from V and 5 bases from J, with 17 bases between. CDR3: CSAAAAGGETQYF. CDR3 DNA: TGCAGCGCTGCGGCGGCAGGCGGGGAGACCCAGTACTTC.

For this clone: The junction differs from germline at one of its ends, possibly a read error. Other DNA sequences in this specimen translate into the identical CDR3. The chain recombines TRBV7-2 with TRBJ1-1, with D tentatively TRBD1 (5 bases). From germline, CDR1 is SGHTA and CDR2 FQGNSA. CDR3 size: 15 residues. CDR3 protein: CASSLLQGLGTEAFF. Here the CDR3 DNA reads TGCGCCAGCAGCTTATTGCAGGGCTTGGGCACTGAAGCTTTCTTT.

The chain combines TRBV2 with TRBJ1-1, with 7 bases identical to TRBD1. The CDR3 sequence is 13 residues long. Per the germline V gene, CDR1 is SNHLY and CDR2 is FYNNEI. V trimming: 7 bases; J trimming: 1 base; junction bases outside the gene matches: 3. The CDR3, as DNA: TGTGCCAGCACGGGACAGCAGAACACTGAAGCTTTCTTT. The encoded protein is CASTGQQNTEAFF.

The chain carries TRBV5-1 and TRBJ1-4; 9 bases are a match to TRBD1. This CDR3 contains 16 residues. The V and J ends lost 4 bases and 8 bases, in that order; junction bases with no gene match: 12. CDR1 is SGHRS and CDR2 is YFSETQ in the germline V gene. This CDR3 reads CASSQGQGTFWEKLFF. CDR3 nucleotide sequence: TGCGCCAGCAGCCAGGGACAGGGAACCTTCTGGGAAAAACTGTTTTTT. The full variable domain, its missing parts supplied by reference TRBV5-1 and TRBJ1-4, is KAGVTQTPRYLIKTRGQQVTLSCSPISGHRSVSWYQQTPGQGLQFLFEYFSETQRNKGNFPGRFSGRQFSNSRSEMNVSTLELGDSALYLCASSQGQGTFWEKLFFGSGTQLSVL.

The CDR3 here is CASRRQGANYGYTF. CDR3 in DNA: TGTGCCAGCAGGCGACAGGGGGCTAACTATGGCTACACCTTC. The chain is built from TRBV9 and TRBJ1-2, with TRBD1 identical over 9 bases. The J segment lost 0 bases and the V segment lost 5 bases, leaving 2 bases of the junction unmatched. The CDR3 extends over 14 amino acids. From germline, CDR1 is SGDLS and CDR2 YYNGEE.

J is TRBJ2-7 and V is TRBV5-6; D possibly corresponds to TRBD2 (6 bases). Germline CDR1 and CDR2: SGHDT and YYEEEE. The CDR3 contains 15 residues. V was clipped by 3 bases and J by 1 base, with 14 bases between them. The CDR3 DNA reads as TGTGCCAGCAGCTCACCGGAGGGGCAATCCTACGAGCAGTACTTC. Residues: CASSSPEGQSYEQYF.

V is TRBV27 and J is TRBJ1-3; the D is unclear. V was trimmed by 9 bases and J by 3 bases, leaving 12 bases between them. CDR1 and CDR2 from the germline V gene are MNHEY and SMNVEV (reference sequence). CDR3 size: 13 residues. The CDR3 nucleotides are TGTGCCAGTCGGGGAGGCTATGGAAACACCATATATTTT. Translation: CASRGGYGNTIYF.

This chain uses TRBV6-1 with TRBJ2-7; no clear D gene. V was pared by 2 bases and J by 0 bases, with 8 bases between. The germline V gene encodes CDR1 MNHNS and CDR2 SASEGT. The CDR3 length is 14 residues. CDR3 DNA sequence: TGTGCCAGCAGTGAATATGAGGCCTCCTACGAGCAGTACTTC. Encoded protein: CASSEYEASYEQYF.

J is TRBJ1-4 and V is TRBV30; 9 bases fit TRBD1. The germline gives CDR1 GTSNPN, CDR2 SVGIG (reference sequence). The CDR3 consists of 15 residues. V shed 2 bases and J 8 bases; nucleotides not matched to a gene: 9. The CDR3 sequence is CAWSTRTGVKEKLFF. Written as DNA, the CDR3 is TGTGCCTGGAGTACCCGGACAGGGGTTAAAGAAAAACTGTTTTTT.

The V gene is TRBV25-1, the J gene TRBJ1-1, with D hard to call. V lost 4 bases, J lost 3 bases, and 9 bases lay in between. CDR1 and CDR2 (germline): MGHDK, SYGVNS. The length of the CDR3 is 13 residues. Here the CDR3 reads CASSVGAYTEAFF. CDR3 DNA sequence: TGTGCCAGCAGTGTGGGCGCATACACTGAAGCTTTCTTT.

This rearrangement joins TRBV27 to TRBJ1-1; D might be TRBD1 (6 bases). There are 13 residues in the CDR3. Germline V gene data show CDR1 as MNHEY and CDR2 as SMNVEV (reference sequence). Trimming removed 5 bases from V and 1 base from J, with 8 bases in between. CDR3: CASSPQGNTEAFF. The CDR3 coding sequence is TGTGCCAGCAGTCCACAGGGGAACACTGAAGCTTTCTTT.

V gene TRBV18 combines with J gene TRBJ2-7; 11 nucleotides agree with TRBD2. J was trimmed by 3 bases and V by 4 bases; bases with no gene match: 5. CDR1 is KGHSH and CDR2 is LQKENI in the germline V gene. The CDR3 covers 15 residues. CDR3 protein: CASSLTSGRDYEQYF. The DNA of the CDR3 is TGTGCCAGCTCACTTACTAGCGGGAGAGACTACGAGCAGTACTTC.

The chain links TRBV7-9 to TRBJ1-4; 7 bases map to TRBD1. This CDR3 contains 14 residues. Germline loops: CDR1 SEHNR, CDR2 FQNEAQ (reference sequence). After removal of 5 bases from V and 7 bases from J, the junction contained 7 bases not matched to a gene. The CDR3 loop reads CASSLGQAREKLFF. The CDR3 DNA sequence: TGTGCCAGCAGCCTAGGACAGGCTCGTGAAAAACTGTTTTTT.

The chain is built from TRBV15 and TRBJ2-7, with 9 bases aligning to TRBD1. Trimming removed 0 bases from V and 0 bases from J; junction bases left unmatched: 9. Germline CDR1 reads LNHNV; CDR2 reads YYDKDF (reference sequence). This CDR3 contains 18 residues. CDR3 sequence: CATSREQQGAVNSYEQYF. CDR3 nucleotide sequence: TGTGCCACCAGCAGAGAACAACAGGGGGCCGTCAACTCCTACGAGCAGTACTTC.

V and J are TRBV7-2 and TRBJ1-5; TRBD1 is a possible D gene (6 bases). Trimming stripped 2 bases from V and 3 bases from J, with 17 bases between. The CDR3 is made up of 17 amino acids. The V gene's germline CDR1 is SGHTA and CDR2 FQGNSA. The CDR3 spells CASSLNNGRGANQPQHF. CDR3 DNA sequence: TGTGCCAGCAGCTTAAATAACGGGAGGGGGGCCAATCAGCCCCAGCATTTT.

The rearrangement uses TRBV5-1 and TRBJ2-3, with a possible D match to TRBD2 (5 bases). Trimming removed 0 bases at V and 5 bases at J, with 10 bases between. The V gene's germline CDR1 is SGHRS and CDR2 YFSETQ. The CDR3 runs 14 residues. This CDR3 is CASSLDSGRDTQYF. CDR3 nucleotides: TGCGCCAGCAGCTTGGACAGTGGGAGAGATACGCAGTATTTT.

The chain uses TRBV20-1 and TRBJ1-1; D unclear. The CDR3 loop spans 11 amino acids. Between the trimmed V and J ends, which lost 3 bases and 11 bases, there was a span of 13 bases. Germline CDR1 and CDR2: DFQATT and SNEGSKA (reference sequence). Here the CDR3 reads CSASNSRSAFF. CDR3 nucleotide sequence: TGCAGTGCTAGTAATTCGAGGTCGGCTTTCTTT.

The gene calls are TRBV7-9 and TRBJ2-1; D is unresolved. Germline CDR1 and CDR2: SEHNR and FQNEAQ (reference sequence). Deletions cut 1 base from V and 16 bases from J, with 20 bases between. The CDR3 loop spans 14 amino acids. The CDR3 here is CASSLGSDSLVLFF. The CDR3 region has the DNA TGTGCCAGCAGCTTAGGGTCCGACTCACTCGTTCTTTTCTTC. The full variable domain, rest sourced from reference TRBV7-9 and TRBJ2-1, is DTGVSQNPRHKITKRGQNVTFRCDPISEHNRLYWYRQTLGQGPEFLTYFQNEAQLEKSRLLSDRFSAERPKGSFSTLEIQRTEQGDSAMYLCASSLGSDSLVLFFGPGTRLTVL.